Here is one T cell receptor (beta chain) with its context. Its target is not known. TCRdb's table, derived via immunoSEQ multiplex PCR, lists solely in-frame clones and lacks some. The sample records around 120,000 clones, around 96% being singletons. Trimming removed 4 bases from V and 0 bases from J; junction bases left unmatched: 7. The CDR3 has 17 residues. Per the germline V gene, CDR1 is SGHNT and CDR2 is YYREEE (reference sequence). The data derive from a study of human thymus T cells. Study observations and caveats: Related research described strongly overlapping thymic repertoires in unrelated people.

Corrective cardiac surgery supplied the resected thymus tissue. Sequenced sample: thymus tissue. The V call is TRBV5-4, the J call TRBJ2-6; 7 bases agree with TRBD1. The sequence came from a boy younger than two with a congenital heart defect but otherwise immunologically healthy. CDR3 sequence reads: CASSGTELSSGANVLTF. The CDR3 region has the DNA TGTGCCAGCAGCGGGACAGAACTAAGCTCTGGGGCCAACGTCCTGACTTTC.